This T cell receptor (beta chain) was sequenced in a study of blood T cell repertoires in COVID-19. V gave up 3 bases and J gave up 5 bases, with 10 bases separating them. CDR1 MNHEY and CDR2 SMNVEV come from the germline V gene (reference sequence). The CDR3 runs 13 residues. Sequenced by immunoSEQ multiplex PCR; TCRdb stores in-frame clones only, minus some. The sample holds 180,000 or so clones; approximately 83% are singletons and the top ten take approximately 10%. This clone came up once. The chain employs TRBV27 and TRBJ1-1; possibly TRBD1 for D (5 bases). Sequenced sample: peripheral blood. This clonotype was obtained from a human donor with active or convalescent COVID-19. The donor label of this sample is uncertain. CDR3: CASSFREGTEAFF. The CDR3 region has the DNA TGTGCCAGCAGTTTCAGGGAGGGGACTGAAGCTTTCTTT.